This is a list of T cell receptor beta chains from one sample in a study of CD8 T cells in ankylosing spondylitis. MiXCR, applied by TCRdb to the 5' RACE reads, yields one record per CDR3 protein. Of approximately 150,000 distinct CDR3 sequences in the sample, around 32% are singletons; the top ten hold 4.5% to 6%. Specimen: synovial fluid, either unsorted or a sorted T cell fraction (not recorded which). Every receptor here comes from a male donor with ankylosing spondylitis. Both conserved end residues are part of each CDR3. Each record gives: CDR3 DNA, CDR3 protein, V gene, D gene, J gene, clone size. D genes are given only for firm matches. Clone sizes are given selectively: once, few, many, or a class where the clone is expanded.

CDR3nt: TGTGCCAGCAGCAATAGCGGGGGGGCCAAAGATACGCAGTATTTT
CDR3aa: CASSNSGGAKDTQYF
v_gene: TRBV9
d_gene: TRBD2
j_gene: TRBJ2-3
abundance: few

CDR3nt: TGTGCCAGCAGCCCTCGCGGTAGTAGCGGATCCACAGATACGCAGTATTTT
CDR3aa: CASSPRGSSGSTDTQYF
v_gene: TRBV7-6
d_gene: -
j_gene: TRBJ2-3
abundance: -

CDR3nt: TGTGCCAGCAGTGTTAGGATCGAGCAGTACTTC
CDR3aa: CASSVRIEQYF
v_gene: TRBV2
d_gene: -
j_gene: TRBJ2-7
abundance: many

CDR3nt: TGTGCCAGCAGTGCGGGCAGCCTCCGGACTGAAGCTTTCTTT
CDR3aa: CASSAGSLRTEAFF
v_gene: TRBV25-1
d_gene: -
j_gene: TRBJ1-1
abundance: -

CDR3nt: TGTGCCAGCAGCTTAGCTACAGGGGGCTGGGTTGGGTCCTACGAGCAGTACTTC
CDR3aa: CASSLATGGWVGSYEQYF
v_gene: TRBV7-2
d_gene: TRBD1
j_gene: TRBJ2-7
abundance: -

CDR3nt: TGTGCCTCCCGACGAGGGCGACTGGTCTCGGAGACCCAGTACTTC
CDR3aa: CASRRGRLVSETQYF
v_gene: TRBV27
d_gene: -
j_gene: TRBJ2-5
abundance: many

CDR3nt: TGTGCCAGCAGTGTGGGACCTACTAACTATGGCTACACCTTC
CDR3aa: CASSVGPTNYGYTF
v_gene: TRBV6-1
d_gene: -
j_gene: TRBJ1-2
abundance: -

CDR3nt: TGTGCCAGCGGCCGCGTGGAGACCCAGTACTTC
CDR3aa: CASGRVETQYF
v_gene: TRBV12-3/TRBV12-4
d_gene: -
j_gene: TRBJ2-5
abundance: -

CDR3nt: TGTGCCAGCAGCCGTCAGACAGGGGGGATGGAGACCCAGTACTTC
CDR3aa: CASSRQTGGMETQYF
v_gene: TRBV11-3
d_gene: TRBD1
j_gene: TRBJ2-5
abundance: -

CDR3nt: TGTGCCAGCAGTTTAAGAACAGGGGGAGGCTACACCTTC
CDR3aa: CASSLRTGGGYTF
v_gene: TRBV12-3/TRBV12-4
d_gene: TRBD1
j_gene: TRBJ1-2
abundance: -